The rows below give T cell receptor beta chains drawn from one sample of a study of cytomegalovirus exposure and HLA in healthy donors. Profiling relied on immunoSEQ multiplex PCR, and the TCRdb table lists in-frame clones only, not all of them. Of 150,000 to 200,000 clones in the sample, 65% to 85% were seen once. The source material was PBMCs. These receptors all come from a boy aged 2 to 10 in good health and CMV-seronegative. The CDR3 runs from the conserved cysteine through the conserved F or W. A D gene is named only where the DNA matches it firmly. Clone sizes are given selectively: once, few, many, or a class where the clone is expanded.

TRBJ1-1 - - TRBV2 CASSGLRGGEAFF TGTGCCAGCAGTGGTTTAAGGGGGGGTGAAGCTTTCTTT
TRBJ1-1 - - TRBV21-1 CASSPRDTNTEAFF TGTGCCAGCAGTCCTCGAGACACGAACACTGAAGCTTTCTTT
TRBJ1-1 - TRBD1 TRBV5-1 CASRGQGGEAFF TGCGCCAGCAGGGGACAGGGGGGTGAAGCTTTCTTT
TRBJ1-1 - - TRBV9 CASSQWGETEAFF TGTGCCAGCAGCCAATGGGGGGAAACTGAAGCTTTCTTT
TRBJ1-6 - TRBD1 TRBV7-8 CASSSDRVRSPLHF TGTGCCAGCAGCTCAGACAGGGTTCGTTCACCCCTCCACTTT
TRBJ2-1 - TRBD1 TRBV6-1 CASTQTGGYNEQFF TGTGCCAGCACTCAGACAGGGGGGTACAATGAGCAGTTCTTC
TRBJ2-2 - - TRBV30 CAWSVGVTGELFF TGTGCCTGGAGTGTCGGAGTCACCGGGGAGCTGTTTTTT
TRBJ2-5 - - TRBV4-2 CASSQEGRGKAAGETQYF TGTGCCAGCAGCCAAGAAGGGAGAGGAAAAGCCGCGGGGGAGACCCAGTACTTC
TRBJ1-2 - - TRBV6-5 CASSGPIGSYGYTF TGTGCCAGCAGCGGTCCCATCGGGTCATATGGCTACACCTTC
TRBJ2-3 - - TRBV19 CASSMDGVGLLF TGTGCCAGTAGTATGGATGGTGTTGGACTATTGTTT
TRBJ2-7 - - TRBV18 CASSPRQSVSYEQYF TGTGCCAGCTCACCACGACAGTCAGTATCCTACGAGCAGTACTTC
TRBJ2-1 - - TRBV7-3 CASSQRPSSYNEQFF TGTGCCAGCAGCCAGAGGCCCAGCTCCTACAATGAGCAGTTCTTC
TRBJ2-3 once TRBD2 TRBV10-3 CAISEGVAGPDTQYF TGTGCCATCAGTGAGGGGGTAGCGGGGCCAGATACGCAGTATTTT
TRBJ2-5 - TRBD2 TRBV7-7 CASSSDRGGYQETQYF TGTGCTAGCAGCTCCGATCGGGGGGGGTATCAAGAGACCCAGTACTTC
TRBJ2-5 - TRBD2 TRBV14 CASSQGRRLAGGGLKTQYF TGTGCCAGCAGCCAAGGTCGGAGACTAGCGGGAGGGGGCTTGAAGACCCAGTACTTC
TRBJ2-5 - - TRBV4-3 CASSQPPRETQYF TGCGCCAGCAGCCAACCTCCCCGGGAGACCCAGTACTTC
TRBJ1-1 few TRBD1 TRBV18 CASSPPQGQNTEAFF TGTGCCAGCTCACCACCACAGGGGCAAAACACTGAAGCTTTCTTT
TRBJ2-5 - - TRBV2 CASSEALGPGGETQYF TGTGCCAGCAGTGAAGCGCTCGGGCCAGGGGGGGAGACCCAGTACTTC
TRBJ1-2 few - TRBV4-1 CASSQERDFYGYTF TGCGCCAGCAGCCAAGAGAGGGACTTCTATGGCTACACCTTC
TRBJ1-6 - - TRBV9 CASSLGTTNSPLHF TGTGCCAGCAGCCTCGGGACAACTAATTCACCCCTCCACTTT
TRBJ1-1 - - TRBV4-1 CASSQVSRGTEAFF TGCGCCAGCAGCCAAGTAAGTAGGGGCACTGAAGCTTTCTTT
TRBJ2-3 - - TRBV30 CAWTRTSTDTQYF TGTGCCTGGACAAGGACTAGCACAGATACGCAGTATTTT
TRBJ1-5 once - TRBV19 CASSWRGANQPQHF TGTGCCAGTAGTTGGAGGGGCGCTAATCAGCCCCAGCATTTT
TRBJ2-1 - - TRBV7-9 CASSSLAFYNEQFF TGTGCCAGCAGCTCTTTAGCCTTCTACAATGAGCAGTTCTTC
TRBJ1-5 once - TRBV27 CASSGQGNQPQHF TGTGCCAGCAGTGGCCAGGGCAATCAGCCCCAGCATTTT
TRBJ2-5 - - TRBV4-3 CASSQYHGGETQYF TGCGCCAGCAGCCAATATCATGGCGGTGAGACCCAGTACTTC
TRBJ1-4 - - TRBV7-8 CASSLNPNREGSEKLFF TGTGCCAGCAGCTTAAACCCCAACCGCGAGGGCAGTGAAAAACTGTTTTTT
TRBJ2-1 - TRBD2 TRBV10-3 CAISDGGRFSNEQFF TGTGCCATCAGTGATGGCGGGAGGTTTTCGAATGAGCAGTTCTTC
TRBJ2-5 - - TRBV18 CASSPRVEVTQETQYF TGTGCCAGCTCACCACGAGTAGAGGTAACCCAAGAGACCCAGTACTTC
TRBJ1-1 - - TRBV5-6 CASSLGGSLNTEAFF TGTGCCAGCAGCTTGGGGGGCAGCCTGAACACTGAAGCTTTCTTT
TRBJ2-7 - TRBD2 TRBV19 CASSIGTSKYEQYF TGTGCCAGTAGTATCGGGACTAGCAAATACGAGCAGTACTTC
TRBJ1-6 - - TRBV4-3 CASSQDGRRYSPLHF TGCGCCAGCAGCCAAGATGGGAGACGTTATTCACCCCTCCACTTT
TRBJ2-1 - TRBD1 TRBV12-5 CASGERQGSSYNEQFF TGTGCTAGTGGTGAGCGACAGGGAAGCTCCTACAATGAGCAGTTCTTC
TRBJ2-1 - TRBD2 TRBV9 CASSLSAGTNNEQFF TGTGCCAGCAGCCTAAGCGCCGGGACTAACAATGAGCAGTTCTTC
TRBJ2-5 once - TRBV5-5 CASSLSFRTRPQETQYF TGTGCCAGCAGCTTGTCGTTCAGGACTCGACCGCAAGAGACCCAGTACTTC
TRBJ1-4 - - TRBV10-3 CAISETGTEKLFF TGTGCCATCAGTGAAACAGGGACCGAAAAACTGTTTTTT
TRBJ1-1 - TRBD1 TRBV4-1 CASSPRDRLNTEAFF TGCGCCAGCAGCCCCCGGGACAGGCTGAACACTGAAGCTTTCTTT